The clone carrying this T cell receptor beta chain was seen a handful of times. Trimming stripped 2 bases from V and 4 bases from J, with 13 bases between. Germline CDR1 DFQATT, CDR2 SNEGSKA (reference sequence). The CDR3 contains 14 residues. Regarding time point: patch test 1, 2 weeks after DPC sensitization. The treatment here: therapeutic diphenylcyclopropenone sensitization with weekly scalp DPC. These data originate in a study of human T cells and chemical hapten exposure. TCRdb reanalysed the RACE reads using MiXCR and keeps one entry per CDR3 protein. This table has 79,000 or so distinct CDR3 sequences, more than 30% appearing once.

V and J are TRBV20-1 and TRBJ2-3, with TRBD2 as a possible D gene (7 bases). The TCR sequence derives from a man aged 40-50 years with alopecia areata. Some clones in this sample may be carry-over from other donors' samples. Sample: whole blood, taken in connection with sensitization to the hapten diphenylcyclopropenone (DPC). CDR3 coding DNA: TGCAGTGCTAGACCAACAGGGAGGGCAGATACGCAGTATTTT. This sequence encodes CSARPTGRADTQYF.